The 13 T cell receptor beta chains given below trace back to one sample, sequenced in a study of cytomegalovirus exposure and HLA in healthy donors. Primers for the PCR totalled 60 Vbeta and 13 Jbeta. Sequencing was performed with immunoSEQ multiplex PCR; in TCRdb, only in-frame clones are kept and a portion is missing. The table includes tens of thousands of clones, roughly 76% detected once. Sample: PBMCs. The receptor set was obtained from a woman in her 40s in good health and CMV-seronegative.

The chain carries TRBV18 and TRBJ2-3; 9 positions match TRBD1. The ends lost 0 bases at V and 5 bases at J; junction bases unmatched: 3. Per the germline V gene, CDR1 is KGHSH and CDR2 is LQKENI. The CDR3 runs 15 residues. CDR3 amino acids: CASSPPTGGRDTQYF. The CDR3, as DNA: TGTGCCAGCTCACCACCAACAGGGGGCAGAGATACGCAGTATTTT.

The CDR3 DNA is TGTGCCAGCAGCTCGGACAGGGGGATGGACAACAATGAGCAGTTCTTC. Its translation: CASSSDRGMDNNEQFF. This sequence joins TRBV11-3 and TRBJ2-1; 10 nucleotides match TRBD1. V trimming: 4 bases; J trimming: 5 bases; junction bases outside the gene matches: 8. Germline CDR1 SGHNT, CDR2 YENEEA. The CDR3 extends over 16 amino acids.

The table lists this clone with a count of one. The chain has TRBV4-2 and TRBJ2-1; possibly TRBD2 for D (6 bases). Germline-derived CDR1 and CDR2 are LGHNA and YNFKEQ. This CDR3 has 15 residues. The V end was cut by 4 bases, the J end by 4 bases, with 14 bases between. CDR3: CASSPQTGLYNEQFF. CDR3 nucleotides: TGTGCCAGCAGCCCCCAGACCGGACTATACAATGAGCAGTTCTTC.

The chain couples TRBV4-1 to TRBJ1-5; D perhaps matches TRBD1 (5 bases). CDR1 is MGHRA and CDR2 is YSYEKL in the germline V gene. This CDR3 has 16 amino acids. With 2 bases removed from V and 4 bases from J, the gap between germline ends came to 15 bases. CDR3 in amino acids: CASSQTLDSPNQPQHF. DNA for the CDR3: TGCGCCAGCAGCCAAACCCTCGACAGTCCTAATCAGCCCCAGCATTTT.

In DNA, the CDR3 is TGTGCCATCAGTCAGGGTGTCCCAGGTAATGGCTACACCTTC. It yields the protein CAISQGVPGNGYTF. This chain uses TRBV10-3 with TRBJ1-2; D perhaps matches TRBD1 (5 bases). Trimming took 5 bases from V and 6 from J, leaving 16 bases between them. Looked up from germline, CDR1 is ENHRY and CDR2 is SYGVKD. CDR3 length equals 14 residues.

The CDR3 DNA reads as TGTGCCAGCAGGGAGTCGGACGGACTCTCTGGAAACACCATATATTTT. It translates to CASRESDGLSGNTIYF. The V and J genes are TRBV7-8 and TRBJ1-3, with D uncertain. The CDR3 runs 16 residues. V gave up 6 bases and J gave up 0 bases, with 15 bases separating them. CDR1 is SGHVS, CDR2 FQNEAQ, per germline. Full variable domain (remainder filled in from reference TRBV7-8 and TRBJ1-3): GAGVSQSPRYKVAKRGQDVALRCDPISGHVSLFWYQQALGQGPEFLTYFQNEAQLDKSGLPSDRFFAERPEGSVSTLKIQRTQQEDSAVYLCASRESDGLSGNTIYFGEGSWLTVV.

As DNA, the CDR3 is TGCGCCAGCGGCTCCAAAAGCGGGAGGTGCTTCAATGAGCAGTTCTTC. Translated, it gives CASGSKSGRCFNEQFF. The rearrangement links TRBV23-1 to TRBJ2-1, with 9 bases matching TRBD2. TRBV23-1 is known as an ORF, though its function is uncertain. This CDR3 region has 16 residues. V shed 8 bases, J shed 6 bases, and the junction held 14 bases outside the gene matches.

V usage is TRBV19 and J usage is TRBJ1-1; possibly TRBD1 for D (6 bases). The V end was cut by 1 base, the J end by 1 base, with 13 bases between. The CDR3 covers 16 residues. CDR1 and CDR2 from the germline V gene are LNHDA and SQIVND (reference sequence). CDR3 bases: TGTGCCAGTAGTATAGGGGGTGGCAGGGGGAACACTGAAGCTTTCTTT. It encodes CASSIGGGRGNTEAFF.

This CDR3 reads CASSLGQDSTQETQYF. CDR3 coding DNA: TGTGCCAGCTCACTAGGACAGGACTCGACCCAAGAGACCCAGTACTTC. The chain has TRBV18 and TRBJ2-5; 7 nucleotides line up with TRBD1. The V gene end was trimmed by 4 bases and the J gene end by 1 base; junction bases not matched to a gene: 9. Germline lookup yields CDR1 KGHSH and CDR2 LQKENI. The CDR3 extends over 16 amino acids.

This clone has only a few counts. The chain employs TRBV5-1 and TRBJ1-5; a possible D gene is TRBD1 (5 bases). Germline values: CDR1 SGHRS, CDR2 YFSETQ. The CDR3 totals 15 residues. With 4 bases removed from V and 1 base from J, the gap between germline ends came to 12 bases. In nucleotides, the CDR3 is TGCGCCAGCAGCACGTGGGGGGACAGCAATCAGCCCCAGCATTTT. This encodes CASSTWGDSNQPQHF.

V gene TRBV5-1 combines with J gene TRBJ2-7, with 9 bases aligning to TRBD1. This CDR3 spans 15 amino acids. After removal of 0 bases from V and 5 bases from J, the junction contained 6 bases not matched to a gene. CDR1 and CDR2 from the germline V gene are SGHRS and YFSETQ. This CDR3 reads CASSLGRQGVHEQYF. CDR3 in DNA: TGCGCCAGCAGCTTGGGGCGACAGGGGGTCCACGAGCAGTACTTC.

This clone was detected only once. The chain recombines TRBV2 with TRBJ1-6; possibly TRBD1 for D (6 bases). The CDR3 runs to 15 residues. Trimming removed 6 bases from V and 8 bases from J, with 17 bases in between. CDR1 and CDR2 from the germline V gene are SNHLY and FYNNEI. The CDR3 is CASRMGRGFYSPLHF. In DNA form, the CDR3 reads TGTGCCAGCAGGATGGGCAGGGGTTTTTATTCACCCCTCCACTTT. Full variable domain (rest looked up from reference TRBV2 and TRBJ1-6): EPEVTQTPSHQVTQMGQEVILRCVPISNHLYFYWYRQILGQKVEFLVSFYNNEISEKSEIFDDQFSVERPDGSNFTLKIRSTKLEDSAMYFCASRMGRGFYSPLHFGNGTRLTVT.

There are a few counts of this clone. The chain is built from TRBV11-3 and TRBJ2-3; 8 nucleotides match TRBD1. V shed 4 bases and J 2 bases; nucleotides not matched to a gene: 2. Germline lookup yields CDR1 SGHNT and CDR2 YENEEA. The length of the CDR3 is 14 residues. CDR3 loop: CASSSGQATDTQYF. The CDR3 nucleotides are TGTGCCAGCAGCTCGGGACAGGCCACAGATACGCAGTATTTT.